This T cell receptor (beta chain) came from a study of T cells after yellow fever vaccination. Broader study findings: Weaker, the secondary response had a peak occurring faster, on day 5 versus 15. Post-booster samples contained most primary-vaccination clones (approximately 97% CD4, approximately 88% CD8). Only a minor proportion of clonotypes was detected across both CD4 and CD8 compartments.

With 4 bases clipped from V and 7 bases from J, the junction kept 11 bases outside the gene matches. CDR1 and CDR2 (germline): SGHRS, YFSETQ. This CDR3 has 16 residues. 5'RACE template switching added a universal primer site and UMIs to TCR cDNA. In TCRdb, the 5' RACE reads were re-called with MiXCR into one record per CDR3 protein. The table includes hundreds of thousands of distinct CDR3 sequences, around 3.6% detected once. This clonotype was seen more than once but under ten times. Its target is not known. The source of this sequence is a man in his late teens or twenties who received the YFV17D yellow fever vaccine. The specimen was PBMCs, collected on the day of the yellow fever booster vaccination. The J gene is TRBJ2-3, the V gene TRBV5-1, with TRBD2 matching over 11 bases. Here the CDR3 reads CASSPWAGTSGYTQYF. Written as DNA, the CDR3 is TGCGCCAGCAGCCCTTGGGCCGGGACTAGCGGATATACGCAGTATTTT.